This T cell receptor beta chain was sequenced in a study of T-cell memory formation after mild COVID-19. Germline assignment: CDR1 SEHNR and CDR2 FQNEAQ (reference sequence). The CDR3 covers 11 residues. Trimming shortened V by 5 bases and J by 7 bases, and 9 bases separated the two germline ends. Libraries for TCRalpha and TCRbeta carried sample barcodes and unique molecular identifiers via 5'RACE. TCRdb used MiXCR to reprocess the 5' RACE reads, holding one entry per CDR3 protein. The table records approximately 350,000 distinct CDR3 sequences, approximately 15% of them present only once. This clonotype originated in a man between 18 and 35 years old who had mild COVID-19 (a few samples of this study predate the infection). Cell type and time point are not known. Material for sequencing was PBMCs or a T cell subset sorted from them (not recorded which). The chain employs TRBV7-9 and TRBJ2-7, with D unclear. This chain's CDR3 is CASSGPREQYV. CDR3 bases: TGTGCCAGCAGCGGGCCGAGGGAGCAGTACGTC.